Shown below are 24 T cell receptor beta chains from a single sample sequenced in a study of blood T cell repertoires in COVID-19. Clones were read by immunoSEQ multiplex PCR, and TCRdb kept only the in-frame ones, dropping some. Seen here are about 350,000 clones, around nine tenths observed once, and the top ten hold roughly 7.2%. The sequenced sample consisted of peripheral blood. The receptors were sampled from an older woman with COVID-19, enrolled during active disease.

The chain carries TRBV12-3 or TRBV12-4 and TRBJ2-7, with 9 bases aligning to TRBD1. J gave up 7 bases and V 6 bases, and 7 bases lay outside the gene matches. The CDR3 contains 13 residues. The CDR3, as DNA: TGTGCCAGCAGCCTACAGGGGGCGCGGGAGCAGTACTTC. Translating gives CASSLQGAREQYF.

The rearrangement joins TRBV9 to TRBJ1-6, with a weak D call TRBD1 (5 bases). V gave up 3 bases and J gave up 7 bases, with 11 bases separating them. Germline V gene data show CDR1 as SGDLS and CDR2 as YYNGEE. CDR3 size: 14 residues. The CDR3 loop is CASSETESNSPLHF. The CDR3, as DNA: TGTGCCAGCAGCGAGACAGAATCGAATTCACCCCTCCACTTT.

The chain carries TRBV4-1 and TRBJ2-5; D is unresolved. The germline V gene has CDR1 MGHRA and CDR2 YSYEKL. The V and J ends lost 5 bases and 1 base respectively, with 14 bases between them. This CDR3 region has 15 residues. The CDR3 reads CASSGLGTAQETQYF. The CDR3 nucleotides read TGCGCCAGCAGCGGCCTCGGAACAGCCCAAGAGACCCAGTACTTC.

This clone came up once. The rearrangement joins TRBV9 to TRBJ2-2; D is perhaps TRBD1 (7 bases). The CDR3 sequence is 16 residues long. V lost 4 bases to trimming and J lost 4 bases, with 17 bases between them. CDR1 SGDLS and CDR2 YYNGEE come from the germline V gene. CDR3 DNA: TGTGCCAGCAGCCCTCAGGGGGGTTATCCCACCGGGGAGCTGTTTTTT. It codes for CASSPQGGYPTGELFF.

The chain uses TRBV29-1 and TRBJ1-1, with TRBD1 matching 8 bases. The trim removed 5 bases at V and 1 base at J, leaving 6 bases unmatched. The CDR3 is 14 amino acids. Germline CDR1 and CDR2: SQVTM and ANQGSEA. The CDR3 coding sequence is TGCAGCGTTCATCTACAGGGGGGGAACACTGAAGCTTTCTTT. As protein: CSVHLQGGNTEAFF.

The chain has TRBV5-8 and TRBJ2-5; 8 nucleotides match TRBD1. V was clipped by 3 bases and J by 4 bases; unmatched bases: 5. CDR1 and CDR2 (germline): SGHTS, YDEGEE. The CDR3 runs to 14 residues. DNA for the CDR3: TGTGCCAGCAGCTGGGGACAGGTCCGAGAGACCCAGTACTTC. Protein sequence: CASSWGQVRETQYF.

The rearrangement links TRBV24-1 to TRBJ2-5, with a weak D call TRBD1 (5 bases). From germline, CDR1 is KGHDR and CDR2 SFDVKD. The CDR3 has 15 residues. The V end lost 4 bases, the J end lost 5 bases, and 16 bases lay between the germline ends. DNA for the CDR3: TGTGCCACCAGTGACCCAACAGACAGCCTCGAGACCCAGTACTTC. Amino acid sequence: CATSDPTDSLETQYF.

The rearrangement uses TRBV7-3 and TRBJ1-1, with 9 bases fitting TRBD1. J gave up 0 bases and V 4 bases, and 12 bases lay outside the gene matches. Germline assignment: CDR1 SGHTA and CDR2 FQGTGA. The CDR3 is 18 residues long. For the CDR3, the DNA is TGTGCCAGCAGCTCAGCCCGGGACAGGGTTGAGTTGAACACTGAAGCTTTCTTT. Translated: CASSSARDRVELNTEAFF.

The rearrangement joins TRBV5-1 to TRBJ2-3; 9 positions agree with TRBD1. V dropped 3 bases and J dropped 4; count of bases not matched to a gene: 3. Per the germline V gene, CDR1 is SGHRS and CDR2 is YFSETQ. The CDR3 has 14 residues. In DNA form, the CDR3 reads TGCGCCAGCAGCTGGGACAGGGAGGCAGATACGCAGTATTTT. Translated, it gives CASSWDREADTQYF.

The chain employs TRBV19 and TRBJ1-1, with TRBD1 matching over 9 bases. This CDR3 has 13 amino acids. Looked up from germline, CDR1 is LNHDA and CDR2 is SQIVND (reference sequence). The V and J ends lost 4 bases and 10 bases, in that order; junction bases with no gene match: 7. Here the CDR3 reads CASSTTGGAGAFF. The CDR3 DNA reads TGTGCCAGTAGTACTACAGGGGGCGCGGGAGCTTTCTTT.

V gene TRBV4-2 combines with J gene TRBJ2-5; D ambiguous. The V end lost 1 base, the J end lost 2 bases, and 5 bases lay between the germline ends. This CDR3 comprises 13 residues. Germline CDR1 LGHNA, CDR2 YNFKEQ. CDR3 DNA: TGTGCCAGCAGCCAAGTCCCTCAAGAGACCCAGTACTTC. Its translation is CASSQVPQETQYF.

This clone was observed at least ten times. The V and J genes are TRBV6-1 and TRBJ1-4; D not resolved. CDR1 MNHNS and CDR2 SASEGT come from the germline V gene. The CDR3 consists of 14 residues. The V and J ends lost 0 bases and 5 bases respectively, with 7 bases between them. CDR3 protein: CASSEALFNEKLFF. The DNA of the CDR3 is TGTGCCAGCAGTGAAGCTCTATTCAATGAAAAACTGTTTTTT.

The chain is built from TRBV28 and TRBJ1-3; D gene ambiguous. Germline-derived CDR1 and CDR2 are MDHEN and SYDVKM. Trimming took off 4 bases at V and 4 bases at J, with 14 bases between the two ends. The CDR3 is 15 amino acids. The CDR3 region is CASSSRESYGNTIYF. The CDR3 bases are TGTGCCAGCAGTTCGAGGGAATCTTACGGAAACACCATATATTTT.

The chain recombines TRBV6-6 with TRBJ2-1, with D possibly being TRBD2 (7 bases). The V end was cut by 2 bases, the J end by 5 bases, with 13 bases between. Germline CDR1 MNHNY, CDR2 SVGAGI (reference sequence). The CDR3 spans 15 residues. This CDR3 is CASSYIGGPHNEQFF. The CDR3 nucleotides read TGTGCCAGCAGTTACATCGGGGGGCCACACAATGAGCAGTTCTTC.

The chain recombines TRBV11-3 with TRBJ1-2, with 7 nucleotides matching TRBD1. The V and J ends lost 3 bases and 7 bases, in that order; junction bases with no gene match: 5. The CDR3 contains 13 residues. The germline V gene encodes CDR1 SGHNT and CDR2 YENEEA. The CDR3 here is CASSFDRDGGYTF. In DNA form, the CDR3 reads TGTGCCAGCAGCTTTGACAGGGATGGTGGCTACACCTTC.

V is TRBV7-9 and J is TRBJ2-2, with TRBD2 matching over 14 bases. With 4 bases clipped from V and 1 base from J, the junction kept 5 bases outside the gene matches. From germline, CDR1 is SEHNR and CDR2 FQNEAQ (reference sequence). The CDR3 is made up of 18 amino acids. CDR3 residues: CASSSRTSGGLNTGELFF. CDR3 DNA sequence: TGTGCCAGCAGCTCGCGGACTAGCGGGGGGCTGAACACCGGGGAGCTGTTTTTT.

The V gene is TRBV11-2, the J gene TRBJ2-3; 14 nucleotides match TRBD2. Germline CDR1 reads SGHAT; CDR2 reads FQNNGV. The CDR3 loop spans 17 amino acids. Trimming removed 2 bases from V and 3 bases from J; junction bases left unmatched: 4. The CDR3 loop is CASSLMTSGGATDTQYF. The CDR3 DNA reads TGTGCCAGCAGCTTAATGACTAGCGGGGGGGCAACAGATACGCAGTATTTT.

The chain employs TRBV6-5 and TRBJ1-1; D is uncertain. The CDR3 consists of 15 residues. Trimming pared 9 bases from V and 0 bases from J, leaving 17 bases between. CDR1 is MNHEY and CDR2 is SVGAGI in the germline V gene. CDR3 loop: CARVLERSLNTEAFF. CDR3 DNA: TGTGCCAGAGTCTTAGAACGTTCACTGAACACTGAAGCTTTCTTT.

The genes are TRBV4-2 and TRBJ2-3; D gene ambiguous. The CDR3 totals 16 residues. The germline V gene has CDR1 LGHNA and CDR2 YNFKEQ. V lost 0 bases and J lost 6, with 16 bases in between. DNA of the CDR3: TGTGCCAGCAGCCAAGAGAGGTCCAGACGCAGTGATACGCAGTATTTT. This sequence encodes CASSQERSRRSDTQYF.

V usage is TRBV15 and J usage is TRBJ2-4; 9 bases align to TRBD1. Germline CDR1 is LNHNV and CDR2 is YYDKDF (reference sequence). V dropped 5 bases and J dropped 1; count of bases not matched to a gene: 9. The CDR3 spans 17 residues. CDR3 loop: CATSGQTGGKAKNIQYF. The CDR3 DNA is TGTGCCACCAGCGGGCAGACAGGGGGTAAGGCCAAAAACATTCAGTACTTC. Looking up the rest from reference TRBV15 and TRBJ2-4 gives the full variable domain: DAMVIQNPRYQVTQFGKPVTLSCSQTLNHNVMYWYQQKSSQAPKLLFHYYDKDFNNEADTPDNFQSRRPNTSFCFLDIRSPGLGDTAMYLCATSGQTGGKAKNIQYFGAGTRLSVL.

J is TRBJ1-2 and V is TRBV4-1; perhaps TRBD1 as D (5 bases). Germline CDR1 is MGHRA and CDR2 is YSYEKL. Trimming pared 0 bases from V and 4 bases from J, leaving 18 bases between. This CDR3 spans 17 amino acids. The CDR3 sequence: CASSQDPTAPGVYGYTF. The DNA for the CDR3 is TGCGCCAGCAGCCAAGATCCGACGGCTCCGGGGGTCTATGGCTACACCTTC.

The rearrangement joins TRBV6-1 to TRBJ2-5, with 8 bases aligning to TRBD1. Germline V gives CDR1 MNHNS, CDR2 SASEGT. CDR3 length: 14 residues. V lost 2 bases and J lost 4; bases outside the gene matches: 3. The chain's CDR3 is CASSEQGAGETQYF. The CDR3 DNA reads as TGTGCCAGCAGTGAACAGGGGGCCGGAGAGACCCAGTACTTC.

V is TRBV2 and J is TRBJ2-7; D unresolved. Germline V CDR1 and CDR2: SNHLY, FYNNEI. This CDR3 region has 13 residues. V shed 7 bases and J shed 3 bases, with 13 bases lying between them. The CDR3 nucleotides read TGTGCCAGCATGAGGAGCGCGGTCTACGAGCAGTACTTC. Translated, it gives CASMRSAVYEQYF. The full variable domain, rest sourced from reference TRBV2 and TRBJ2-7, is EPEVTQTPSHQVTQMGQEVILRCVPISNHLYFYWYRQILGQKVEFLVSFYNNEISEKSEIFDDQFSVERPDGSNFTLKIRSTKLEDSAMYFCASMRSAVYEQYFGPGTRLTVT.

The CDR3 spells CASTLQAERGGLYQETQYF. The CDR3 coding sequence is TGTGCCAGCACCCTTCAGGCTGAGCGGGGGGGCCTCTACCAAGAGACCCAGTACTTC. This chain links TRBV7-2 with TRBJ2-5; 10 nucleotides align to TRBD2. V gave up 7 bases and J gave up 0 bases; unmatched junction bases: 17. The CDR3 sequence is 19 residues long. Germline assignment: CDR1 SGHTA and CDR2 FQGNSA.